Reported below is one T cell receptor (beta chain). The data stem from a study of blood T cell repertoires in COVID-19. Study summary: The origin of the acute and convalescent COVID-19 samples was the United States, Italy and Spain. T cells, B-cell-depleted T cells, or PBMCs provided the cDNA or gDNA that served as material.

As processed by the authors: Reference gene primer amplification gave nucleated cell count estimates. Sequencing was performed with immunoSEQ multiplex PCR; in TCRdb, only in-frame clones are kept and a portion is missing. That table is the source of V, J and clone size, and D and trimming were worked out from the DNA. The table lists 200,000 or so clones, 80% to 85% of them singletons, with roughly 2.3% in the top ten. This TCR was sampled from a woman aged 55-70 years with acute or convalescent COVID-19. The sequencing sample was made of peripheral blood.

The CDR3 here is CASGAGGLETQYF. The CDR3, as DNA: TGTGCCAGCGGTGCGGGGGGGCTAGAGACCCAGTACTTC. V and J are TRBV9 and TRBJ2-5, with 9 bases aligning to TRBD2. Trimming at V came to 7 bases and at J to 4 bases, leaving 5 bases not matched to a gene. This CDR3 contains 13 residues. Germline V CDR1 and CDR2: SGDLS, YYNGEE.